The next 17 T cell receptor beta chains were all read from a single sample in a study of blood T cell repertoires in COVID-19. TCRdb's table, derived via immunoSEQ multiplex PCR, lists solely in-frame clones and lacks some. The profile shows about 300,000 clones, more than 70% of them singletons. Sequenced material: peripheral blood. The receptors shown here come from a woman aged 50 to 60 with acute or convalescent COVID-19.

This chain uses TRBV25-1 with TRBJ2-6; D is possibly TRBD1 (5 bases). This CDR3 contains 15 residues. V was pared by 8 bases and J by 4 bases, with 15 bases between. CDR1 and CDR2 from the germline V gene are MGHDK and SYGVNS. The CDR3 loop reads CASQARDTGANVLTF. The DNA for the CDR3 is TGTGCCAGCCAAGCCAGGGATACCGGGGCCAACGTCCTGACTTTC.

The V and J genes are TRBV18 and TRBJ1-2, with 9 bases aligning to TRBD1. V was pared by 3 bases and J by 0 bases, with 2 bases of the junction left unmatched. This CDR3 spans 15 amino acids. CDR1 and CDR2 (germline): KGHSH, LQKENI. CDR3 sequence: CASSPDRGSNYGYTF. In nucleotides, the CDR3 is TGTGCCAGCTCACCCGACAGGGGGTCTAACTATGGCTACACCTTC.

The V and J genes are TRBV4-2 and TRBJ2-3; 9 bases agree with TRBD1. The length of the CDR3 is 15 residues. Germline V lookup: CDR1 LGHNA, CDR2 YNFKEQ. V lost 1 base to trimming and J lost 5 bases; unmatched junction nucleotides: 4. The chain's CDR3 is CASSQGGTGKDTQYF. The CDR3 DNA reads as TGTGCCAGCAGCCAAGGGGGGACAGGGAAAGATACGCAGTATTTT.

The chain has TRBV27 and TRBJ1-2; D not certain. V lost 3 bases and J lost 8, with 16 bases in between. This CDR3 contains 14 residues. CDR1 is MNHEY and CDR2 is SMNVEV in the germline V gene (reference sequence). The CDR3 nucleotides are TGTGCCAGCAGTTTGGAAGCCGGGATGCAAGGCTACACCTTC. It translates to CASSLEAGMQGYTF.

The rearrangement links TRBV9 to TRBJ2-5; TRBD1 matches 7 bases. This CDR3 comprises 17 residues. CDR1 and CDR2 (germline): SGDLS, YYNGEE. J lost 2 bases, V lost 0 bases, and 10 bases had no gene match. In nucleotides, the CDR3 is TGTGCCAGCAGCGTAGGTCTGACAGGGTGGGATCAAGAGACCCAGTACTTC. Protein product: CASSVGLTGWDQETQYF.

The rearrangement uses TRBV5-1 and TRBJ2-3, with 10 positions matching TRBD1. CDR1 and CDR2 from the germline V gene are SGHRS and YFSETQ. The CDR3 has 15 amino acids. The ends lost 4 bases at V and 6 bases at J; junction bases unmatched: 8. CDR3 region: CASSARQGAQDTQYF. The CDR3 nucleotides read TGCGCCAGCAGCGCTCGACAGGGGGCGCAGGATACGCAGTATTTT. The full variable domain, its missing parts supplied by reference TRBV5-1 and TRBJ2-3, is KAGVTQTPRYLIKTRGQQVTLSCSPISGHRSVSWYQQTPGQGLQFLFEYFSETQRNKGNFPGRFSGRQFSNSRSEMNVSTLELGDSALYLCASSARQGAQDTQYFGPGTRLTVL.

J is TRBJ1-1 and V is TRBV18, with a possible D match to TRBD1 (6 bases). Deletions cut 2 bases from V and 1 base from J, with 17 bases between. Germline V gene sequence: CDR1 KGHSH, CDR2 LQKENI. The length of the CDR3 is 17 residues. DNA of the CDR3: TGTGCCAGCTCACCAACCGGGGCATCAGGGGCGAACACTGAAGCTTTCTTT. This gives the protein CASSPTGASGANTEAFF.

The CDR3 coding sequence is TGCAGCGTTGAGGATCTTACAGGGGACACTGAAGCTTTCTTT. Translation: CSVEDLTGDTEAFF. The gene calls are TRBV29-1 and TRBJ1-1; TRBD1 matches 7 bases. From germline, CDR1 is SQVTM and CDR2 ANQGSEA. The CDR3 runs to 14 residues. J was trimmed by 3 bases and V by 3 bases; bases with no gene match: 7.

This clone was detected once. The chain carries TRBV6-1 and TRBJ1-2; D is unresolved. The germline V gene encodes CDR1 MNHNS and CDR2 SASEGT. CDR3 size: 11 residues. V lost 10 bases to trimming and J lost 4 bases, with 10 bases between them. In DNA form, the CDR3 reads TGTGCCACCATAAGCGGCTATGGCTACACCTTC. This translates into CATISGYGYTF.

The rearrangement uses TRBV5-4 and TRBJ2-6, with D hard to call. V was cut by 3 bases and J by 6 bases, with 7 bases left in between. CDR1 is SGHNT and CDR2 is YYREEE in the germline V gene (reference sequence). The CDR3 has 13 residues. CDR3 region: CASSSGSANVLTF. The CDR3 nucleotides read TGTGCCAGCAGCTCGGGTTCGGCCAACGTCCTGACTTTC.

V usage is TRBV3-1 (or the pseudogene TRBV3-2) and J usage is TRBJ1-1; tentative D call: TRBD1 (6 bases). The CDR3 is 15 amino acids. The germline CDR1 and CDR2 sequences are LGHDT and YNNKEL (reference sequence). The V end was cut by 4 bases, the J end by 7 bases, with 19 bases between. CDR3 nucleotides: TGTGCCAGCAGCCGGGGGGGAACAGGGTCGGGTGAAGCTTTCTTT. It codes for CASSRGGTGSGEAFF.

V usage is TRBV4-1 and J usage is TRBJ2-2; D remains ambiguous. The CDR3 runs 14 residues. V lost 0 bases to trimming and J lost 5 bases, with 7 bases between them. Germline assignment: CDR1 MGHRA and CDR2 YSYEKL. The CDR3 protein is CASSQDLITGELFF. The DNA of the CDR3 is TGCGCCAGCAGCCAAGATTTAATTACCGGGGAGCTGTTTTTT.

The chain carries TRBV4-3 and TRBJ1-1; D may be TRBD1 (5 bases). Germline CDR1 and CDR2: LGHNA and YSLEER. Trimming removed 0 bases from V and 3 bases from J, with 5 bases in between. The CDR3 consists of 13 residues. The CDR3 region is CASSQDRDTEAFF. The CDR3 DNA follows: TGCGCCAGCAGCCAAGACAGGGACACTGAAGCTTTCTTT.

The gene calls are TRBV25-1 and TRBJ1-1, with D possibly matching TRBD1 (6 bases). The CDR3 length is 13 residues. The germline CDR1 and CDR2 sequences are MGHDK and SYGVNS. The V end lost 4 bases, the J end lost 6 bases, and 12 bases lay between the germline ends. CDR3 DNA: TGTGCCAGCAGTGCTACAGGGCTATCTGAAGCTTTCTTT. Amino acid sequence: CASSATGLSEAFF.

V usage is TRBV19 and J usage is TRBJ2-3; perhaps TRBD2 as D (5 bases). The germline V and J ends were trimmed by 5 bases and 2 bases, with 14 bases remaining between them. The CDR3 runs to 15 residues. Germline values: CDR1 LNHDA, CDR2 SQIVND (reference sequence). The CDR3 bases are TGTGCCAGTAGTGAAGCCCGGAGGTTCACAGATACGCAGTATTTT. Translation: CASSEARRFTDTQYF.

V usage is TRBV30 and J usage is TRBJ2-7, with a possible D match to TRBD1 (6 bases). Germline CDR1 reads GTSNPN; CDR2 reads SVGIG (reference sequence). The CDR3 runs to 12 residues. V lost 0 bases, J lost 4 bases, and 7 bases lay in between. CDR3 protein: CAWSVQGYEQYF. Written as DNA, the CDR3 is TGTGCCTGGAGTGTACAGGGTTACGAGCAGTACTTC.

The chain couples TRBV30 to TRBJ1-6, with D possibly being TRBD1 (6 bases). The CDR3 covers 16 residues. Trimming shortened V by 7 bases and J by 2 bases, and 18 bases separated the two germline ends. In germline, CDR1 is GTSNPN, CDR2 SVGIG (reference sequence). CDR3 nucleotide sequence: TGTGCCTCACACTCGGAAGGGGGAACCTATAATTCACCCCTCCACTTT. Its protein is CASHSEGGTYNSPLHF.